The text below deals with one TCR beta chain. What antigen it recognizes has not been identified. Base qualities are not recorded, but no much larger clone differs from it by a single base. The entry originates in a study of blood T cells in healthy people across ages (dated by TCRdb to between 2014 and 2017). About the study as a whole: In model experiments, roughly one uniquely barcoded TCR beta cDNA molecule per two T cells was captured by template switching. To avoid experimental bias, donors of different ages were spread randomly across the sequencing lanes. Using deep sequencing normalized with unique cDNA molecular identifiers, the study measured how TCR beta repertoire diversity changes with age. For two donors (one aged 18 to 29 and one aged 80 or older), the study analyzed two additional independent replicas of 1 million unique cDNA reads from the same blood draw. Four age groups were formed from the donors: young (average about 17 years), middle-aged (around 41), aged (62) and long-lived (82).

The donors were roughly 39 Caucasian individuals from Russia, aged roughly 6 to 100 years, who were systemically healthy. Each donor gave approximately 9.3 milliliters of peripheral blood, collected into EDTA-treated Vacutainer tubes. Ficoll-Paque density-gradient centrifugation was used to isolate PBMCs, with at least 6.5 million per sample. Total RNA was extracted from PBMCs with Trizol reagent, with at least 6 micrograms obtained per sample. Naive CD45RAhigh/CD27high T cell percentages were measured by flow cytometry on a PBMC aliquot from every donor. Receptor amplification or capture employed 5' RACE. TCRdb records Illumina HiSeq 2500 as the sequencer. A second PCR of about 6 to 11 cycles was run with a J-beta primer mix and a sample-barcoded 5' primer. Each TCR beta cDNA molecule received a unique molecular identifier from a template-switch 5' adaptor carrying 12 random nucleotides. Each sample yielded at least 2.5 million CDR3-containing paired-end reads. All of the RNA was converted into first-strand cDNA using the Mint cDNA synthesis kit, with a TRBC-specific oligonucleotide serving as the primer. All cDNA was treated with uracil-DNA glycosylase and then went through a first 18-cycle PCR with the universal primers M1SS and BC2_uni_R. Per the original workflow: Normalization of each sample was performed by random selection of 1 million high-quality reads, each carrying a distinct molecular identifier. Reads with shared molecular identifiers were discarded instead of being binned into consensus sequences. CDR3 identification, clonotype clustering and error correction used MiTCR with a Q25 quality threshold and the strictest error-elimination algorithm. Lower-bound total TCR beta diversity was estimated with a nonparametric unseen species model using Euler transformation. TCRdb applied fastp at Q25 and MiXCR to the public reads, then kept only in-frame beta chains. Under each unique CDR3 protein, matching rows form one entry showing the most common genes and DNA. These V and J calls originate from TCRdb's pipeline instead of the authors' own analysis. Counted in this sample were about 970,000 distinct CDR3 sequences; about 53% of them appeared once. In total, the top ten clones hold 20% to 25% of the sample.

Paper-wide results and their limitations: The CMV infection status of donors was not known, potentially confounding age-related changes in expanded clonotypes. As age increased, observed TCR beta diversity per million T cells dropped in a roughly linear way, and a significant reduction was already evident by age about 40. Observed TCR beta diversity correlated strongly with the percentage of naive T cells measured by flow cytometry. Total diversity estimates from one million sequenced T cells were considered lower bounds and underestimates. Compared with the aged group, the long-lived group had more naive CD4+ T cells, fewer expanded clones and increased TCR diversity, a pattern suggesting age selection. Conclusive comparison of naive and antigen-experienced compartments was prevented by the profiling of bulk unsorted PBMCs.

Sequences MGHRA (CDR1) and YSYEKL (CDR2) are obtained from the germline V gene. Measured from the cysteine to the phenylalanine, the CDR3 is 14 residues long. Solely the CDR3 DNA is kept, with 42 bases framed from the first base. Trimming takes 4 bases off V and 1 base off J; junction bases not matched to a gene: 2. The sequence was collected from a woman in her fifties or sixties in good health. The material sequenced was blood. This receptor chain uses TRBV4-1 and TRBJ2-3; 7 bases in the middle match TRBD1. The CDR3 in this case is CASSPQGGTDTQYF. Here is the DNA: TGCGCCAGCAGCCCTCAGGGGGGCACAGATACGCAGTATTTT.